This T cell receptor (beta chain) is from a study of cytomegalovirus exposure and HLA in healthy donors. V lost 5 bases to trimming and J lost 3 bases; unmatched junction nucleotides: 11. Germline CDR1 is SGHDN and CDR2 is FVKESK. The CDR3 extends over 16 amino acids. The donors were part of the validation cohort of 95 to 150 subjects. That cohort was separate from the first cohort, which comprised 700 or so subjects. Assay: immunoSEQ multiplex PCR; the TCRdb copy retains only in-frame clones and omits some. The table lists some 250,000 clones, approximately 84% of them singletons. The sequenced sample consisted of PBMCs. The receptor was derived from a woman in her 30s in good health and CMV-seropositive. The chain uses TRBV14 and TRBJ2-7; 9 nucleotides agree with TRBD1. CDR3 residues: CASSKRGGTGIYEQYF. DNA for the CDR3: TGTGCCAGCAGCAAAAGGGGGGGGACAGGGATCTACGAGCAGTACTTC.